The sample holds many counts of the clone carrying this T cell receptor beta chain. CDR1 LGHNA and CDR2 YSLEER come from the germline V gene. The trim removed 1 base at V and 4 bases at J, leaving 4 bases unmatched. This CDR3 region has 15 residues. This entry belongs to a study of T-cell reconstitution after alpha-beta-depleted transplantation in children. The TCRbeta library was prepared with unique molecular identifiers. Each CDR3 protein is one row after TCRdb ran MiXCR on the PCR reads. Of 490,000 or so distinct CDR3 sequences in the sample, around an eighth are singletons; the top ten hold under 7%.

This sample comprised PBMCs from the stem cell graft donor, obtained from the stem cell graft. This clonotype originated in a human donor who donated a stem cell graft to a child with combined immunodeficiency. The V gene is TRBV4-3, the J gene TRBJ2-3, with TRBD2 identical over 8 bases. The CDR3: CASSQGPAGADTQYF. CDR3 nucleotide sequence: TGCGCCAGCAGCCAAGGCCCAGCGGGAGCAGATACGCAGTATTTT.